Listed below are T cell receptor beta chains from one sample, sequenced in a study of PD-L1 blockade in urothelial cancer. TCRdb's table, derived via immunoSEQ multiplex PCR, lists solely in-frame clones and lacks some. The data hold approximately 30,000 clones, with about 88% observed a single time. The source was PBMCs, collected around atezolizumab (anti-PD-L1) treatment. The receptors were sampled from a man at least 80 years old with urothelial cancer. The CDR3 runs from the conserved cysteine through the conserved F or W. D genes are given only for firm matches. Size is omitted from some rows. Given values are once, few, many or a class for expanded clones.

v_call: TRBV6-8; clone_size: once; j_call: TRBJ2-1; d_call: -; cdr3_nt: TGTGCCAGCAGTACACTTGGGGGGACAGCGATCTACAATGAGCAGTTCTTC; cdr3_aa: CASSTLGGTAIYNEQFF
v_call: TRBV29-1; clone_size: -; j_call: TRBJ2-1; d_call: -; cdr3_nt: TGCAGCGTTGGAACGGGGTATACGACCAATGAGCAGTTCTTC; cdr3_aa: CSVGTGYTTNEQFF
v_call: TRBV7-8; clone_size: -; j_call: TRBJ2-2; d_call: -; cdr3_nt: TGTGCCAGCAGCTTAGCGGGGCGTTCTCCCGGGGAGCTGTTTTTT; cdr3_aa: CASSLAGRSPGELFF
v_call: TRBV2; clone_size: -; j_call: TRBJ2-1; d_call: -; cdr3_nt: TGTGCCAGCAGAATCACCGGGACTGCATACAATGAGCAGTTCTTC; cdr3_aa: CASRITGTAYNEQFF
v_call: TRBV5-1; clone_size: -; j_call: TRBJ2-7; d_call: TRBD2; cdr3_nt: TGCGCCAGCAGCTGGACTAAAGCGGGAAGCTCCTACGAGCAGTACTTC; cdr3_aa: CASSWTKAGSSYEQYF
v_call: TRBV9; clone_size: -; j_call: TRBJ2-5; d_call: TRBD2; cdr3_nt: TGTGCCAGCAGCGTAGGACTAGCGGGAGGAGCTCCGACCCAGTACTTC; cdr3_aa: CASSVGLAGGAPTQYF
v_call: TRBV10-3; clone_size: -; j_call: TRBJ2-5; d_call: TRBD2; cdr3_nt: TGTGCCACTTCCTTAGCGGGAGGGTGGGAAGAGACCCAGTACTTC; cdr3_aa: CATSLAGGWEETQYF
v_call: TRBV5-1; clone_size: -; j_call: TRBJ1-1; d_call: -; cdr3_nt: TGCGCCAGCAGCCTGACAGCCCCGACTGAAGCTTTCTTT; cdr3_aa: CASSLTAPTEAFF
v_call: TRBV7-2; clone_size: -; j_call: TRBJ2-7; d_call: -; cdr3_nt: TGTGCCAGCAGCTTAGCGCTAGAGCAGTACTTC; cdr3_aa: CASSLALEQYF
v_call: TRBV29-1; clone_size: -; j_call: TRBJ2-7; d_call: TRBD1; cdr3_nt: TGCATATTCCAGGGGGTTCGAGGCGAGCAGTACTTC; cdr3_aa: CIFQGVRGEQYF
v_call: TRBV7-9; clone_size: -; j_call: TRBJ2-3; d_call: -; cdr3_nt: TGTGCCAGCAGCTTGTCGGACAGTTACAGGGTCACAGATACGCAGTATTTT; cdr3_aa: CASSLSDSYRVTDTQYF
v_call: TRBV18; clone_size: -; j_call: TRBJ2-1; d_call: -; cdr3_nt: TGTGCCAGCTCACCTGCGACTGGTAATGAGCAGTTCTTC; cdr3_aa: CASSPATGNEQFF
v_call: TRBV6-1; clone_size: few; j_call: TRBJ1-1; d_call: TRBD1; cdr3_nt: TGTGCCAGCAGTCCAAGGACAGGGCTGAACACTGAAGCTTTCTTT; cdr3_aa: CASSPRTGLNTEAFF
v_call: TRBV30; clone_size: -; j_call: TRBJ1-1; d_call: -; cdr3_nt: TGTGCCTGGAAGGACGGGGGTTGGACTGAAGCTTTCTTT; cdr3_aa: CAWKDGGWTEAFF
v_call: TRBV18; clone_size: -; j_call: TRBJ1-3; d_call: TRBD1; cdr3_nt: TGTGCCAGCTCACCCGGGACAGGGAGTTGGGACACCATATATTTT; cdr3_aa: CASSPGTGSWDTIYF
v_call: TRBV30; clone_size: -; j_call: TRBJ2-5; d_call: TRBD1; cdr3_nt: TGTGCCTGGAGCGAAAGGGACAGGGGAGAGACCCAGTACTTC; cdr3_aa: CAWSERDRGETQYF
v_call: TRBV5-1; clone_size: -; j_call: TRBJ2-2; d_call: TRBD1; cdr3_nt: TGCGCCAGCAGCCAGACCTCAATTACAGGGGGCGCCGGGGAGCTGTTTTTT; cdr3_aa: CASSQTSITGGAGELFF
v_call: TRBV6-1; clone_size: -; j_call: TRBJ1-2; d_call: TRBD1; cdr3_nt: TGTGCCAGCAGTGCCCGACAGGGACCTAACTATGGCTACACCTTC; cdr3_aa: CASSARQGPNYGYTF
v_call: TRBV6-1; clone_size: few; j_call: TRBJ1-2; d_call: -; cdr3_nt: TGTGCCAGCAGTGAAACCACGTCCTACGGCTACACCTTC; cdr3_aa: CASSETTSYGYTF
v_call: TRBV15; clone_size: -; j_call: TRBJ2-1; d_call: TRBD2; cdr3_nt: TGTGCCACCAGCAGAGGCAGACTAGCGGCAACGAGCTCCTACAATGAGCAGTTCTTC; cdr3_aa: CATSRGRLAATSSYNEQFF
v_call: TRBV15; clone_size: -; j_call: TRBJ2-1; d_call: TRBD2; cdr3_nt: TGTGCCACCAGCAGATCGGGACTAGCGGGAGGCCCTTCCGACAATGAGCAGTTCTTC; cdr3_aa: CATSRSGLAGGPSDNEQFF
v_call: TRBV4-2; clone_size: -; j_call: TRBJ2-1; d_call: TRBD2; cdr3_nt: TGTGCCAGCAGCCAGGGGGAGGGCAATGAGCAGTTCTTC; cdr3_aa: CASSQGEGNEQFF
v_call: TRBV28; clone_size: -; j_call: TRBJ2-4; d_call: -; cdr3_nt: TGTGCCAGCAGTTTTGGATTCAGGGCAAGGCAACCGCCTATAGCCAAAAACATTCAGTACTTC; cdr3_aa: CASSFGFRARQPPIAKNIQYF
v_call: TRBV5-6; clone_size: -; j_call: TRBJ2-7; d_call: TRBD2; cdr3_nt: TGTGCCAGCAGCCAAGCGACTAGCGGGAGTCATGAGCAGTACTTC; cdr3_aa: CASSQATSGSHEQYF
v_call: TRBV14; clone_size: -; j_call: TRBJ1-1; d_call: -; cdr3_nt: TGTGCCAGCAGCCAAGATTTCGGCACTGAAGCTTTCTTT; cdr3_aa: CASSQDFGTEAFF
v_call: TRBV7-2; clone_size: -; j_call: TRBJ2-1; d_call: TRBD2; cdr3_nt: TGTGCCAGCAGCTTCTATAGCGGGAGGGGTAGTGAGCAGTTCTTC; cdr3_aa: CASSFYSGRGSEQFF
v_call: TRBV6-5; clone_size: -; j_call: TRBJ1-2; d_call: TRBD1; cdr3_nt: TGTGCCAGCAGTAACTCCGGACAGGGGAATGGCTACACCTTC; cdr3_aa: CASSNSGQGNGYTF
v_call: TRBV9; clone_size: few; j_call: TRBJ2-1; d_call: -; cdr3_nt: TGTGCCACCTCCAAGTCACTCTCCTACAATGAGCAGTTCTTC; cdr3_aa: CATSKSLSYNEQFF
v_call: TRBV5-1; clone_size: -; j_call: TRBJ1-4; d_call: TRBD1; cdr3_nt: TGCGCCAGCAGTTATACCGGGACAGGTCTTGAAAAACTGTTTTTT; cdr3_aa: CASSYTGTGLEKLFF
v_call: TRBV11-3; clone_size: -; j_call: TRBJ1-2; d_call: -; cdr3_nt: TGTGCCAGCAGCTTAGGCAGGGGACCTCCTGTTTTC; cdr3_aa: CASSLGRGPPVF
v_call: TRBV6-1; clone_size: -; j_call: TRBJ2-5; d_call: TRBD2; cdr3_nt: TGTGCCAGCAGTGAAGTAACGGGAGGAAGCGGGGAGACCCAGTACTTC; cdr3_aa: CASSEVTGGSGETQYF
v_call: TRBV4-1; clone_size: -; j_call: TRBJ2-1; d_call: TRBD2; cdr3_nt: TGCGCCAGCAGGCCACTAGCGGGAGGGTACAATGAGCAGTTCTTC; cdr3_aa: CASRPLAGGYNEQFF
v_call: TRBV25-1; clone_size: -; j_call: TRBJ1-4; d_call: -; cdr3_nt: TGTGCCAGCAGTGTGGGAGGGGTGCTTAATGAAAAACTGTTTTTT; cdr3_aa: CASSVGGVLNEKLFF
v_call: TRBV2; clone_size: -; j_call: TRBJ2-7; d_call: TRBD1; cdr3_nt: TGTGCCAGCAGTAGTGGGACAGTGATGAACGAGCAGTACTTC; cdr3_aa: CASSSGTVMNEQYF
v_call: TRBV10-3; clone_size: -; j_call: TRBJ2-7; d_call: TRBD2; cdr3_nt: TGTGCCATCAAGTACGGGAGGGGGTCCTACGAGCAGTACTTC; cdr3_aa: CAIKYGRGSYEQYF
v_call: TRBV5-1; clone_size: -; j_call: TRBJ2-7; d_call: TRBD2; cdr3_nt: TGCGCCAGCAGCTTGTACGGGACTAGCGGGACTGGCTACGAGCAGTACTTC; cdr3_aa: CASSLYGTSGTGYEQYF
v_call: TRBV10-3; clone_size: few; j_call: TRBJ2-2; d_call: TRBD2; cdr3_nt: TGTGCCATCAGAAAAGCTAGCGGGACGAACACCGGGGAGCTGTTTTTT; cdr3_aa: CAIRKASGTNTGELFF
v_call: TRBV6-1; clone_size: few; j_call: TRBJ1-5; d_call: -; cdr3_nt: TGTGCCAGCAGCCGACATACTAGCAATCAGCCCCAGCATTTT; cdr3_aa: CASSRHTSNQPQHF
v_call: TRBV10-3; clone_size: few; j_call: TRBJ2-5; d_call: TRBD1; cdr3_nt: TGTGCCATCAGTGACTCGGACAGGCAAGAGACCCAGTACTTC; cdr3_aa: CAISDSDRQETQYF
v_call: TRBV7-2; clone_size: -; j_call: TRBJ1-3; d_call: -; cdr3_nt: TGTGCCAGCAGCACCTCAGGGGCTGGAAACACCATATATTTT; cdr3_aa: CASSTSGAGNTIYF
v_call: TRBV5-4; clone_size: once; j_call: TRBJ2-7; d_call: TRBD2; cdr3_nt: TGTGCCAGCAGCTTGGGATCTAGCGGGAGTTACGAGCAGTACTTC; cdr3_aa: CASSLGSSGSYEQYF
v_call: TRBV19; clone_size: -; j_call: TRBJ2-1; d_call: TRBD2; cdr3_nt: TGTGCCAGTAGCACCCCTAGCGGGAGGAAGGGGTACAATGAGCAGTTCTTC; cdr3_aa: CASSTPSGRKGYNEQFF
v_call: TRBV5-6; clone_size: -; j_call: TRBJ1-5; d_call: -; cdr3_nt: TGTGCCAGCAGCTTCGGGGGGAATCAGCCCCAGCATTTT; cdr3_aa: CASSFGGNQPQHF
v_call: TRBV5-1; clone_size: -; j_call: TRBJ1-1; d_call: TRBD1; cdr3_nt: TGCGCCAGCAATGGGGGGGACAGGCTGAACACTGAAGCTTTCTTT; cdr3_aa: CASNGGDRLNTEAFF
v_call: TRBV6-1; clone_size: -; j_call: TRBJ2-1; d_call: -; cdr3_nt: TGTGCCAGCAGCCTGGACTACTCCAATGAGCAGTTCTTC; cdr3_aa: CASSLDYSNEQFF
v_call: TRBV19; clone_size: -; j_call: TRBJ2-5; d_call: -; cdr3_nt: TGTGCCAGTAGGGGCGGGGGCTCGGAGACCCAGTACTTC; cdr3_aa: CASRGGGSETQYF
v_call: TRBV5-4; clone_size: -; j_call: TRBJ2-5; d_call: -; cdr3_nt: TGTGCCAGCAGCCCGCGGTACCAAGAGACCCAGTACTTC; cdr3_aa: CASSPRYQETQYF
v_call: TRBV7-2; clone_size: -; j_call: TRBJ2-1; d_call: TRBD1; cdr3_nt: TGTGCCAGCAGCTTACGGTTTGGGAGACAGGGCAATGAGCAGTTCTTC; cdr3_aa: CASSLRFGRQGNEQFF
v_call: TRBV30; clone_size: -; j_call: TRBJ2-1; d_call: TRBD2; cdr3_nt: TGTGCCTGGAGTCGAGGGCTAGCGGGAGTACGGGAGCAGTTCTTC; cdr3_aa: CAWSRGLAGVREQFF
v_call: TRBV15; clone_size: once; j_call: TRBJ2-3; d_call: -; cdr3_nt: TGTGCCACCAGCAGAGATAGGAGGCCAGCCAGCCCAGATACGCAGTATTTT; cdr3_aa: CATSRDRRPASPDTQYF
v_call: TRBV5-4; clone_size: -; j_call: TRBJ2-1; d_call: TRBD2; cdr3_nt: TGTGCCAGTCTACCCGGGACTAGCGGGAACAATGAGCAGTTCTTC; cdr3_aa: CASLPGTSGNNEQFF
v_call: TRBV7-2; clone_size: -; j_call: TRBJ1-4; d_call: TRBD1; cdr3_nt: TGTGCCAGCAGCGCCGGGACAGGAAATGAAAAACTGTTTTTT; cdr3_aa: CASSAGTGNEKLFF
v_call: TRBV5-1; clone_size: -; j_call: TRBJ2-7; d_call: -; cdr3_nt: TGCGCCAGCAGCTACTCGGACAAGGCCTACGAGCAGTACTTC; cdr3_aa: CASSYSDKAYEQYF
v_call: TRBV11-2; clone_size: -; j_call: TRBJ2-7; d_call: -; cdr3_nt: TGTGCCAGCAGCCAACAGGCCCCGCAGTACTTC; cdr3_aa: CASSQQAPQYF
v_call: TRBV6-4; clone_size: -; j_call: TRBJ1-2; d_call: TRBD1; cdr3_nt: TGTGCCAGCAGTCCGGGACAGCACTATGGCTACACCTTC; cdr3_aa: CASSPGQHYGYTF
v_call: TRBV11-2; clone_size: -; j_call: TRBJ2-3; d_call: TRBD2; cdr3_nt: TGTGCCAGCAGCTTAGTAGCGGGCATCCTCACAGATACGCAGTATTTT; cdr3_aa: CASSLVAGILTDTQYF
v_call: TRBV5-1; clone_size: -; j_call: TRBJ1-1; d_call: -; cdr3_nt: TGCGCCAGCAGCTTGGAGGGGCAACCAACAACTGAAGCTTTCTTT; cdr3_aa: CASSLEGQPTTEAFF
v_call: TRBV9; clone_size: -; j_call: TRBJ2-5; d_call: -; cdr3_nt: TGTGCCAGCAGCCCTCAAGCGGGTAGACAAGAGACCCAGTACTTC; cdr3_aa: CASSPQAGRQETQYF
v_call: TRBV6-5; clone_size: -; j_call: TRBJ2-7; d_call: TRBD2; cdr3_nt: TGTGCCAGCAGTTTTATGGCGGGGGGTCGGAAGTACTTC; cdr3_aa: CASSFMAGGRKYF
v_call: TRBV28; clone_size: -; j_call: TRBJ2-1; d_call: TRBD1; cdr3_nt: TGTGCCAGCAGTGCTCCGGGACAGGGGGCGGGCGATGAGCAGTTCTTC; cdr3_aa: CASSAPGQGAGDEQFF